These T cell receptor beta chains were read from a single sample in a study of cytomegalovirus exposure and HLA in healthy donors. The repertoire was sequenced with immunoSEQ multiplex PCR; TCRdb's copy has only in-frame clones and lacks some. The sample lists about 120,000 clones, around four fifths occurring once. Sequenced: PBMCs. Receptors originate from a woman in her thirties or forties in good health and CMV-seropositive. The CDR3 runs from the conserved cysteine through the conserved F or W. Fields, in order: V gene, J gene, CDR3 protein.

V: TRBV7-2; J: TRBJ2-3; CDR3: CASSLDRALTDTQYF
V: TRBV4-1; J: TRBJ1-2; CDR3: CASSQDRQGAQDYGYTF
V: TRBV4-3; J: TRBJ2-1; CDR3: CASSQDPPWQGANRRNEQFF
V: TRBV2; J: TRBJ2-1; CDR3: CASSGEASSYNEQFF
V: TRBV6-1; J: TRBJ2-3; CDR3: CASSAPSGSLGTDTQYF
V: TRBV19; J: NA; CDR3: CASSGNREGSYEQYF
V: TRBV25-1; J: TRBJ2-7; CDR3: CASSELRSGRARGEQYF
V: TRBV5-4; J: TRBJ1-6; CDR3: CASSLGTGGLNSPLHF
V: TRBV30; J: TRBJ2-7; CDR3: CAWSVVGDYEQYF
V: TRBV27; J: TRBJ2-7; CDR3: CASRVTEGALYEQYF
V: TRBV5-1; J: TRBJ1-1; CDR3: CASSLGTEAFF
V: TRBV6-6; J: TRBJ1-6; CDR3: CASSYSHQGPNSPLHF
V: TRBV9; J: TRBJ2-1; CDR3: CASSSQALAGDNEQFF
V: TRBV6-1; J: TRBJ1-2; CDR3: CASTLTSEGNYGYTF
V: TRBV2; J: TRBJ1-1; CDR3: CASRDWSLGNTEAFF
V: TRBV7-8; J: TRBJ2-7; CDR3: CASSPSGGLDYEQYF
V: TRBV29-1; J: TRBJ2-1; CDR3: CSVDYYNEQFF
V: TRBV19; J: TRBJ2-7; CDR3: CASSLPDSTYEQYF
V: TRBV30; J: NA; CDR3: CAWSVGTGGFSYEQYF
V: TRBV5-5; J: TRBJ1-2; CDR3: CASSLLGDRAWSYTF
V: TRBV5-1; J: TRBJ2-4; CDR3: CASSSAPGAYDIQYF
V: TRBV21-1; J: TRBJ2-7; CDR3: CASSKEESGRRLSPYEQYF
V: TRBV5-1; J: TRBJ1-2; CDR3: CASSSRGTENYGYTF
V: TRBV7-8; J: TRBJ2-7; CDR3: CASSSMDWREVYEQYF
V: TRBV7-2; J: TRBJ2-1; CDR3: CASSGGLGNEQFF
V: TRBV14; J: TRBJ2-7; CDR3: CASSLSGNSYEQYF
V: TRBV5-6; J: TRBJ2-2; CDR3: CASSPDRVFTGELFF
V: TRBV7-3; J: TRBJ2-7; CDR3: CASSLNRDSPQEQYF
V: TRBV27; J: TRBJ2-7; CDR3: CACGGTHYEQYF
V: TRBV29-1; J: TRBJ2-5; CDR3: CSAERTRSMETQYF
V: TRBV5-4; J: TRBJ2-7; CDR3: CASSPPGTRSDEQYF
V: TRBV18; J: TRBJ1-2; CDR3: CASSPLLAKQEGYTF
V: TRBV7-9; J: TRBJ1-3; CDR3: CASSFTGGGNTIYF
V: TRBV7-3; J: TRBJ1-2; CDR3: CASSFGQGRGYTF
V: TRBV4-3; J: TRBJ1-2; CDR3: CASSRGQGDGYTF
V: TRBV7-8; J: TRBJ2-7; CDR3: CASSLVGTGSLYEQYF
V: TRBV7-9; J: TRBJ2-7; CDR3: CASSHTGQGNYEQYF
V: TRBV5-6; J: TRBJ1-1; CDR3: CASSEAGTGANTEAFF
V: TRBV5-1; J: TRBJ1-2; CDR3: CATNPGTPYYGYTF
V: TRBV9; J: TRBJ2-5; CDR3: CASGESLGLAGGKETQYF
V: TRBV28; J: TRBJ1-6; CDR3: CASSLLTGNNSPLHF
V: TRBV5-1; J: TRBJ2-1; CDR3: CASSFGGGLVAGGTYNEQFF
V: TRBV5-8; J: TRBJ2-5; CDR3: CASSWGRTSQGETQYF
V: TRBV5-6; J: TRBJ2-7; CDR3: CASSFGTYEQYF
V: TRBV18; J: TRBJ1-1; CDR3: CASSQDRVNTEAFF
V: TRBV7-9; J: TRBJ2-7; CDR3: CASSLDHASGIIYEQYF
V: TRBV4-3; J: TRBJ1-5; CDR3: CASSQVWQGLQPQHF
V: TRBV6-5; J: TRBJ2-5; CDR3: CASSTGQGETQYF
V: TRBV30; J: TRBJ2-7; CDR3: CAWRDRALYEQYF
V: TRBV4-1; J: TRBJ2-7; CDR3: CASSHQLDRAYEQYF
V: TRBV7-2; J: TRBJ2-1; CDR3: CASRPRGLAGRYNEQFF
V: TRBV27; J: TRBJ2-7; CDR3: CASSFSGVEQYF
V: TRBV28; J: TRBJ2-5; CDR3: CASSGGVEETQYF
V: TRBV11-2; J: TRBJ2-7; CDR3: CASSSVRKSRREQYF
V: TRBV11-2; J: TRBJ1-1; CDR3: CASKAFADTEAFF
V: TRBV28; J: TRBJ2-1; CDR3: CASNLGARGREQFF
V: TRBV19; J: TRBJ2-7; CDR3: CASSHLAGVSYEQYF